This entry lists 5 T cell receptor beta chains sequenced from one sample in a study of T cells in Graves' hyperthyroidism and ophthalmopathy. Amplified regions were TCR beta CDR3 sequences from RNA transcripts. With the HTBI primer set, the TCR CDR3 went through a first round of RT-PCR. TCRdb re-derived calls from the multiplex PCR reads in MiXCR, one entry per CDR3 protein. This repertoire shows 370,000 or so distinct CDR3 sequences, 13% found once; its top ten account for roughly 20%. Input material: blood. The receptors shown here come from a man aged 25 to 40 with Graves' hyperthyroidism that later progressed to Graves' ophthalmopathy.

This clonotype was observed once. A much larger clone is a single base away; this may be a read error. The chain combines TRBV11-2 with TRBJ2-7, with TRBD2 matching over 9 bases. The CDR3 runs to 15 residues. Germline CDR1 reads SGHAT; CDR2 reads FQNNGV. Trimming cost V 5 bases and J 0 bases; bases outside gene matches: 5. The CDR3, as DNA: TGTGCCAGCAGCCGCGGGGGGGACATCTCCTACGAGCAGTACTTC. It codes for CASSRGGDISYEQYF.

With regard to this clonotype: This may come from a read error, since a much larger clone is one base off. V usage is TRBV6-1 and J usage is TRBJ2-1; possible D gene TRBD1, 6 bases. Trimming stripped 0 bases from V and 10 bases from J, with 13 bases between. The germline CDR1 and CDR2 sequences are MNHNS and SASEGT. The CDR3 runs to 14 residues. The CDR3 nucleotides are TGTGCCAGCAGTGAAGCGGTACAGGGACGAGAGCAGTTCTTC. This translates into CASSEAVQGREQFF.

The chain uses TRBV5-8 and TRBJ1-1; D is undetermined. The germline V gene encodes CDR1 SGHTS and CDR2 YDEGEE. Trimming pared 7 bases from V and 0 bases from J, leaving 13 bases between. The CDR3 covers 14 residues. The CDR3 sequence is CASRGRTMNTEAFF. The CDR3 DNA sequence: TGTGCCAGCCGAGGCCGGACTATGAACACTGAAGCTTTCTTT. Full variable domain (rest looked up from reference TRBV5-8 and TRBJ1-1): EAGVTQSPTHLIKTRGQQATLRCSPISGHTSVYWYQQALGLGLQFLLWYDEGEERNRGNFPPRFSGRQFPNYSSELNVNALELEDSALYLCASRGRTMNTEAFFGQGTRLTVV.

This clonotype was observed at least ten times. The chain couples TRBV2 to TRBJ1-1; 10 bases are a match to TRBD1. Losses at the gene ends were 7 bases for V and 3 bases for J; bases not matched to a gene: 5. The CDR3 loop spans 14 amino acids. Germline loops: CDR1 SNHLY, CDR2 FYNNEI. CDR3 sequence: CASIPGQGYTEAFF. The CDR3 region has the DNA TGTGCCAGCATTCCGGGACAGGGGTACACTGAAGCTTTCTTT.

In this sample, this clonotype turned up many times. The chain uses TRBV6-1 and TRBJ1-5; D uncertain. The CDR3 runs 13 residues. Between the trimmed V and J ends, which lost 4 bases and 4 bases, there was a span of 8 bases. Germline lookup yields CDR1 MNHNS and CDR2 SASEGT. The CDR3 nucleotides read TGTGCCAGCAGTGTCGTCCAGAATCAGCCCCAGCATTTT. Amino acid sequence: CASSVVQNQPQHF.